The TCR beta chain described here comes from a study of regulatory T cells in long-lasting Graves disease. Study-level findings and limits: TCR diversity was lower in persistent than newly diagnosed Graves' disease. Under persistent disease, TRBV28, TRBJ1-2 and TRBJ2-5 were used preferentially. Persistent patients shared more public clonotypes (under 3,000) than newly diagnosed patients (around 910).

Arm-PCR of CDR3 regions and iRepertoire HTBI primers were the basis on which TCR beta libraries were built. TCRdb reprocessed the multiplex PCR reads via MiXCR and lists one record per CDR3 protein. The sample includes approximately 400,000 distinct CDR3 sequences, roughly 23% of them seen just once. Regarding time point: persistent/refractory GD, antithyroid drugs over 5 years with positive TRAb. PBMCs were the source of the RNA used for TCR sequencing. Criteria from the American Thyroid Association guidelines were applied to diagnose Graves' disease. The CDR3 totals 17 residues. The germline gives CDR1 DFQATT, CDR2 SNEGSKA (reference sequence). The trim removed 3 bases at V and 0 bases at J, leaving 12 bases unmatched. Worth noting for this clonotype: What it binds is not known.

The chain couples TRBV20-1 to TRBJ2-7, with 9 bases aligning to TRBD2. Here the sequenced sample was peripheral blood mononuclear cells (PBMCs), taken when the disease was refractory, from a patient treated with antithyroid drugs. The origin of this receptor is a woman aged 40 to 49 with Graves disease. The chain's CDR3 is CSARERLAGIISYEQYF. The CDR3 coding sequence is TGCAGTGCTAGGGAGCGGCTAGCGGGAATCATCTCCTACGAGCAGTACTTC.